Presented here are 27 T cell receptor beta chains from one specimen sequenced in a study of blood T cells in healthy people across ages. Together with a sample-barcoded 5' primer, a J-beta primer mix was included in a second PCR lasting about 6 to 11 cycles. A single record per CDR3 protein comes from TCRdb applying MiXCR to the 5' RACE reads. This table holds 800,000 to 950,000 distinct CDR3 sequences, about 28% found once. This sample also appeared in a second study, on T cells of mothers and their children.

The sample consisted of blood. Receptor source: a woman aged 40-49 years in good health.

CDR3 amino acids: CASSLNQGWSGELFF. In DNA form, the CDR3 reads TGTGCCAGCAGTTTAAATCAGGGATGGAGCGGGGAGCTGTTTTTT. The rearrangement uses TRBV12-3 or TRBV12-4 and TRBJ2-2; a weak D match, TRBD1 (5 bases). This CDR3 contains 15 residues. With 2 bases removed from V and 7 bases from J, the gap between germline ends came to 14 bases.

This clonotype occurred many times. The chain combines TRBV19 with TRBJ1-6; 10 bases map to TRBD1. Germline CDR1 and CDR2: LNHDA and SQIVND (reference sequence). The CDR3 is 14 amino acids. With V trimmed by 6 bases and J by 9 bases, 5 bases remained unmatched. DNA for the CDR3: TGTGCCAGTAGCGGGACAGGGGAAAGTTCACCCCTCCACTTT. Protein sequence: CASSGTGESSPLHF.

To note about this clonotype: A read error may explain this, as a much larger clone is one base away. The V call is TRBV2, the J call TRBJ2-1, with unresolved D. Germline assignment: CDR1 SNHLY and CDR2 FYNNEI. The CDR3 sequence is 15 residues long. The V and J ends lost 10 bases and 4 bases respectively, with 20 bases between them. The CDR3 is CAIQKDGSRYNEQFF. The CDR3 DNA reads as TGTGCCATCCAGAAGGACGGCTCGCGATACAATGAGCAGTTCTTC.

The table lists this clonotype with many counts. The chain combines TRBV7-9 with TRBJ2-7; D is perhaps TRBD1 or TRBD2 (7 bases each). The CDR3 totals 16 residues. Germline V lookup: CDR1 SEHNR, CDR2 FQNEAQ (reference sequence). Trimming removed 4 bases at V and 0 bases at J, with 16 bases between. The CDR3 here is CASSYHRGGSSYEQYF. CDR3 DNA sequence: TGTGCCAGCAGCTACCACAGGGGAGGGAGCTCCTACGAGCAGTACTTC.

The J gene is TRBJ1-2, the V gene TRBV2, with TRBD1 matching over 9 bases. V trimming: 5 bases; J trimming: 1 base; junction bases outside the gene matches: 8. This CDR3 spans 16 amino acids. From germline, CDR1 is SNHLY and CDR2 FYNNEI. DNA of the CDR3: TGTGCCAGCAGTTCCGGGACAGGGAGGGTTAACTATGGCTACACCTTC. Translated: CASSSGTGRVNYGYTF.

The chain employs TRBV5-4 and TRBJ2-1; 9 nucleotides align to TRBD1. Germline trimming cut 4 bases from V and 10 bases from J; bases unmatched to any gene: 12. This CDR3 region has 15 residues. Germline CDR1 and CDR2: SGHNT and YYREEE (reference sequence). The CDR3 loop reads CASSPSYRGLKEQFF. CDR3 sequence (DNA): TGTGCCAGCAGCCCCTCGTACAGGGGGCTTAAAGAGCAGTTCTTC.

This clonotype was counted many times. The chain carries TRBV6-5 and TRBJ2-5; D tentatively reads TRBD1 or TRBD2 (5 bases each). Trimming shortened V by 6 bases and J by 6 bases, and 14 bases separated the two germline ends. CDR3 length: 13 amino acids. Germline CDR1 MNHEY, CDR2 SVGAGI. CDR3 in amino acids: CASSPGPPQTQYF. Written as DNA, the CDR3 is TGTGCCAGCAGCCCGGGACCACCACAGACCCAGTACTTC.

Notes on this clonotype: This may arise from a read error, as a much more abundant clone is one base away. The rearrangement links TRBV29-1 to TRBJ2-1; TRBD2 matches 11 bases. The CDR3 has 16 amino acids. Unmatched junction bases numbered 11, after V lost 3 bases and J lost 7 bases. CDR1 and CDR2 (germline): SQVTM, ANQGSEA. The DNA of the CDR3 is TGCAGCGTTGACGAAGCTAGCGGGGGGTCTGGGAATGAGCAGTTCTTC. As protein: CSVDEASGGSGNEQFF.

This clonotype was counted only a few times. The rearrangement uses TRBV20-1 and TRBJ2-1; weak D call: TRBD1 (6 bases). Trimming stripped 6 bases from V and 8 bases from J, with 17 bases between. Germline CDR1 DFQATT, CDR2 SNEGSKA (reference sequence). CDR3 size: 13 residues. CDR3 residues: CSAGRGRGDEQFF. CDR3 nucleotides: TGCAGTGCCGGAAGGGGCAGGGGTGATGAGCAGTTCTTC.

About this clonotype: A much bigger clone sits one base away, suggesting this may be a read error. This chain links TRBV4-3 with TRBJ2-6, with 8 positions matching TRBD1. CDR1 is LGHNA and CDR2 is YSLEER in the germline V gene. The CDR3 consists of 20 residues. In DNA, the CDR3 is TGCGCCAGCAGCCAAGAAAGGCAGGGGGCGTCCTTCCCAGGGGCCAACGTCCGGACTTTC. It specifies CASSQERQGASFPGANVRTF.

V gene TRBV29-1 combines with J gene TRBJ1-5; D is unclear. Germline-derived CDR1 and CDR2 are SQVTM and ANQGSEA. The CDR3 has 13 amino acids. Trimming left V 5 bases short and J 0 bases short, with 8 bases between. In DNA, the CDR3 is TGCAGCGTTATGGAGAATAGCAATCAGCCCCAGCATTTT. As protein: CSVMENSNQPQHF.

The table lists this clonotype with many counts. The chain has TRBV29-1 and TRBJ1-5; D unresolved. There are 13 residues in the CDR3. V lost 4 bases and J 4 bases, leaving 11 bases between the germline ends. CDR1 SQVTM and CDR2 ANQGSEA come from the germline V gene. The CDR3 spells CSVGAAKNQPQHF. The CDR3 nucleotides read TGCAGCGTTGGGGCAGCCAAGAATCAGCCCCAGCATTTT.

At least ten counts were recorded for this clonotype. This chain joins TRBV12-3 or TRBV12-4 and TRBJ2-2; tentatively, D is TRBD1 (6 bases). V was pared by 5 bases and J by 4 bases, with 8 bases between. The CDR3 is made up of 13 amino acids. CDR3 sequence: CASSRTATGELFF. The CDR3 nucleotides read TGTGCCAGCAGTCGGACAGCCACCGGGGAGCTGTTTTTT.

The chain recombines TRBV12-3 or TRBV12-4 with TRBJ1-1; D may be TRBD1 (6 bases). The germline V and J ends were trimmed by 6 bases and 3 bases, with 14 bases remaining between them. This CDR3 region has 14 residues. CDR3 nucleotide sequence: TGTGCCAGCAGGACACAGGGTCCCCACACTGAAGCTTTCTTT. Translating it yields CASRTQGPHTEAFF.

In the case of this clonotype: A junction boundary mismatches the germline segment, possibly from a read error. CDR3 coding DNA: TGTGCCACCAGCAGAGATTCGCACAGCGGGGAAAAACGGTTTTTT. Protein product: CATSRDSHSGEKRFF. The chain carries TRBV15 and TRBJ1-4; D remains unclear. This CDR3 is 15 amino acids long. Per the germline V gene, CDR1 is LNHNV and CDR2 is YYDKDF (reference sequence).

The V call is TRBV29-1, the J call TRBJ2-7, with D perhaps TRBD1 (5 bases). This CDR3 region has 12 residues. Germline V gene data show CDR1 as SQVTM and CDR2 as ANQGSEA. Trimming took off 7 bases at V and 6 bases at J, with 16 bases between the two ends. The DNA for the CDR3 is TGCAGCGCTTTTCAGGACACCTGCGAGCAGTACTTC. Translation gives CSAFQDTCEQYF.

J is TRBJ2-7 and V is TRBV5-1, with 8 bases identical to TRBD1. The ends lost 3 bases at V and 5 bases at J; junction bases unmatched: 7. This CDR3 is 14 amino acids long. Germline CDR1 reads SGHRS; CDR2 reads YFSETQ. CDR3 region: CASSSMAGGDEQYF. CDR3 coding DNA: TGCGCCAGCAGCTCCATGGCAGGGGGCGACGAGCAGTACTTC.

The chain joins TRBV20-1 to TRBJ2-2, with D perhaps TRBD2 (6 bases). V was pared by 0 bases and J by 5 bases, with 10 bases between. There are 14 residues in the CDR3. Germline CDR1 DFQATT, CDR2 SNEGSKA (reference sequence). The DNA of the CDR3 is TGCAGTGCTAGAGATCTTGGAGGGACCGGGGAGCTGTTTTTT. Encoded protein: CSARDLGGTGELFF.

This clonotype has at least ten counts. The gene calls are TRBV2 and TRBJ2-5; 12 bases align to TRBD1. V was pared by 5 bases and J by 5 bases, with 6 bases of the junction left unmatched. The CDR3 has 15 residues. From germline, CDR1 is SNHLY and CDR2 FYNNEI. The CDR3 sequence is CASSFGTGGFETQYF. CDR3 in DNA: TGTGCCAGCAGTTTTGGGACAGGGGGCTTTGAGACCCAGTACTTC.

The V and J genes are TRBV27 and TRBJ2-3, with TRBD2 matching over 8 bases. The V segment lost 3 bases and the J segment 2 bases; nucleotides outside the gene matches: 1. Germline CDR1 and CDR2: MNHEY and SMNVEV (reference sequence). This CDR3 has 14 residues. Here the CDR3 reads CASSFGGATDTQYF. Here the CDR3 DNA reads TGTGCCAGCAGTTTCGGGGGGGCCACAGATACGCAGTATTTT.

This clonotype was seen at least ten times. The J gene is TRBJ2-3, the V gene TRBV7-2; either TRBD1 or TRBD2 may fit D (6 bases each). Germline assignment: CDR1 SGHTA and CDR2 FQGNSA. The CDR3 runs 13 residues. V shed 5 bases and J shed 13 bases, with 19 bases lying between them. CDR3: CASSPVVRGREYF. For the CDR3, the DNA is TGTGCCAGCAGCCCAGTGGTCCGGGGGCGGGAGTATTTT.

This chain links TRBV20-1 with TRBJ2-7; 10 bases fit TRBD2. V was clipped by 1 base and J by 7 bases; unmatched bases: 10. The CDR3 extends over 15 amino acids. CDR1 DFQATT and CDR2 SNEGSKA come from the germline V gene (reference sequence). The CDR3 DNA is TGCAGTGCTAGAGTCTCTAGCGGGGGCCAGCATGAGCAGTACTTC. It specifies CSARVSSGGQHEQYF.

This chain joins TRBV7-3 and TRBJ1-2; 7 positions agree with TRBD1. Germline-derived CDR1 and CDR2 are SGHTA and FQGTGA. V gave up 3 bases and J gave up 4 bases; unmatched junction bases: 14. The CDR3 extends over 17 amino acids. Here the CDR3 reads CASSLRPGQLPPYGYTF. The CDR3, as DNA: TGTGCCAGCAGCTTGCGCCCGGGACAGCTTCCCCCCTATGGCTACACCTTC.

This clonotype came up many times. The chain is built from TRBV7-2 and TRBJ1-1, with TRBD1 matching 7 bases. The CDR3 spans 14 residues. V shed 5 bases, J shed 4 bases, and the junction held 7 bases outside the gene matches. Germline V lookup: CDR1 SGHTA, CDR2 FQGNSA. Written as DNA, the CDR3 is TGTGCCAGCAGCCAGCGACAGGGCGGCACTGAAGCTTTCTTT. This encodes CASSQRQGGTEAFF.

This clonotype was counted many times. The chain couples TRBV7-9 to TRBJ2-7; D is possibly TRBD1 (5 bases). V was clipped by 3 bases and J by 2 bases, with 8 bases between them. Germline V CDR1 and CDR2: SEHNR, FQNEAQ (reference sequence). This CDR3 is 13 amino acids long. Written as DNA, the CDR3 is TGTGCCAGCAGCTTGACAGTAACCTACGAGCAGTACTTC. Amino acid sequence: CASSLTVTYEQYF.

This clonotype was detected many times. CDR3 sequence: CATSRSVGSSYNEQFF. The CDR3 DNA sequence: TGTGCCACCAGCAGAAGCGTGGGGAGCTCCTACAATGAGCAGTTCTTC. J is TRBJ2-1 and V is TRBV15, with a possible D match to TRBD2 (5 bases). Per germline, CDR1 LNHNV and CDR2 YYDKDF (reference sequence). The CDR3 contains 16 residues. The V end lost 2 bases, the J end lost 0 bases, and 11 bases lay between the germline ends.

As to this clonotype: This may be a read error: a much more frequent sequence differs by one nucleotide. The genes are TRBV18 and TRBJ2-5; D is perhaps TRBD1 or TRBD2 (5 bases each). The germline gives CDR1 KGHSH, CDR2 LQKENI. This CDR3 spans 15 amino acids. For the CDR3, the DNA is TGTGCCAACTCACTGGGACCGAATTTGCAAGAGACCCAGTACTTC. Protein sequence: CANSLGPNLQETQYF.